This T cell receptor (beta chain) was identified during a study of T cells in Graves' hyperthyroidism and ophthalmopathy. Study-level background: Peripheral blood was obtained at initial diagnosis, preceding any treatment. Overall study results and limits: The authors' 13 V-J model separated ophthalmopathy from stable hyperthyroidism.

The CDR3 contains 13 residues. Germline V CDR1 and CDR2: SEHNR, FQNEAQ (reference sequence). Regions amplified from RNA transcripts were the TCR beta CDR3 regions. The TCR CDR3 was amplified in a first-round RT-PCR using the HTBI primer set. Using its own MiXCR run on the multiplex PCR reads, TCRdb lists one record per CDR3 protein. The profile shows hundreds of thousands of distinct CDR3 sequences, 12% to 15% of them singletons. With respect to this clonotype: Its matching antigen is unknown. At one boundary the junction diverges from the germline segment, which might be a read error.

J is TRBJ1-5 and V is TRBV7-9; perhaps TRBD1 as D (5 bases). The sequence derives from a woman under 30 with Graves' hyperthyroidism. The sample comprised blood. The CDR3 spells CANSLKGDQPQHF. CDR3 nucleotides: TGTGCCAACAGCTTAAAAGGGGATCAGCCCCAGCATTTT.